The sequence of this T cell receptor (beta chain) was determined in a study of T cell changes during pregnancy in multiple sclerosis. This table comes from immunoSEQ multiplex PCR, and its TCRdb copy is limited to in-frame clones, with some not included. The sample comprises roughly 30,000 clones, 75% to 90% of which are singletons, and less than 8% rests with the top ten. The length of the CDR3 is 13 residues. V was pared by 4 bases and J by 3 bases, with 10 bases between. CDR1 and CDR2 from the germline V gene are SGHNT and YENEEA. This chain connects TRBV11-3 to TRBJ2-7, with D tentatively TRBD1 (6 bases). This specimen was CD8+ T cells from peripheral blood mononuclear cells, taken after pregnancy. This TCR derives from a female donor with multiple sclerosis, enrolled in a pregnancy study. The DNA for the CDR3 is TGTGCCAGCAGCTCCATACAGGGCTACGAGCAGTACTTC. Encoded protein: CASSSIQGYEQYF.